Below, one TCR beta chain is given with its context. The antigen is unknown. V lost 4 bases to trimming and J lost 2 bases, with 12 bases between them. Per germline, CDR1 MNHEY and CDR2 SMNVEV (reference sequence). CDR3 length: 15 amino acids. The sample comes from a study of blood T cells in healthy people across ages. Study findings and constraints: Fewer expanded clones and more diversity marked long-lived versus aged donors.

Primed by a sample-barcoded 5' primer and a J-beta primer mix, a second PCR proceeded for about 7 to 11 cycles. A template-switch adaptor containing 12 random nucleotides labeled each cDNA molecule. TCRdb reprocessed the 5' RACE reads with MiXCR, giving one entry per CDR3 protein. The sample includes 730,000 or so distinct CDR3 sequences, 40% to 45% seen only once; the top ten take about 32%. This chain joins TRBV27 and TRBJ1-5; weak D call: TRBD1 (5 bases). This TCR was recovered from a man older than 75 in good health. What was sequenced was blood. The CDR3 DNA reads as TGTGCCAGCAGTTGGCAGGGAAGTGGCAATCAGCCCCAGCATTTT. Protein: CASSWQGSGNQPQHF.